The sequence of this T cell receptor (beta chain) was determined in a study of CD4+ T cells in melanoma. Notes on the study in general: CD8+ T cell, macrophage and B cell function reportedly correlated with neoantigen-specific CD4+ T cells. Reportedly, melanoma neoantigen-specific CD4+ T cells showed varied differentiation states.

Assay: immunoSEQ multiplex PCR; the TCRdb copy retains only in-frame clones and omits some. Seen here are some 150,000 clones, around 90% observed once, and the top ten hold about 1.5%. Germline-derived CDR1 and CDR2 are MNHNY and SVGAGI (reference sequence). Trimming left V 1 base short and J 0 bases short, with 7 bases between. There are 15 residues in the CDR3. A note on this clone: Its specificity is not known.

The clonotype was recovered from a human donor with melanoma. The chain uses TRBV6-6 and TRBJ2-1; D perhaps matches TRBD2 (6 bases). The CDR3 DNA reads as TGTGCCAGCAGTTACTACGGGAGCTCCTACAATGAGCAGTTCTTC. It encodes CASSYYGSSYNEQFF.